This T cell receptor (beta chain) was recorded in a study of shared clonotypes between healthy human individuals. Points from the study as a whole: Roughly 5% of naive CD4 clonotypes were common to a few donors. Clonotypes which were not shared had lower generation probabilities than clonotypes that all four donors shared.

Produced via immunoSEQ multiplex PCR; TCRdb's table is partial and in-frame only. The sample lists fewer than 200,000 clones; around 63% were seen once. Turning to this clone: Its antigen is as yet unknown.

Sample: memory CD4+ T cells sorted from blood. Subset given: CD45RA-negative fraction. The clonotype originates from a man under 40 in good health.

The CDR3 DNA is TGTGCCAGCAAAAGTCCCCTATTGAGGACTAGTCAAGAGACCCAGTACTTC. Translation gives CASKSPLLRTSQETQYF. The V gene is TRBV2, the J gene TRBJ2-5; 7 nucleotides align to TRBD2. CDR1 SNHLY and CDR2 FYNNEI come from the germline V gene. The CDR3 is made up of 17 amino acids. With 7 bases clipped from V and 2 bases from J, the junction kept 16 bases outside the gene matches.